This TCR beta chain derives from a study of technical replicates of blood from several donors. Measured with immunoSEQ multiplex PCR; TCRdb has only the in-frame clones, and not every one. The repertoire holds about 70,000 clones, with about 94% as singletons. The germline V gene has CDR1 SGHTA and CDR2 FQGNSA. V was trimmed by 1 base and J by 0 bases, leaving 7 bases between them. The CDR3 extends over 15 amino acids. The clonotype was recovered from a human donor in good health. Sequenced sample: T cells isolated from PBMCs. The V call is TRBV7-2, the J call TRBJ1-3, with D maybe TRBD1 (6 bases). The CDR3: CASSLETGSGNTIYF. CDR3 coding DNA: TGTGCCAGCAGCTTAGAGACAGGCTCTGGAAACACCATATATTTT.